The 10 T cell receptor beta chains in this list originate from one sample, sequenced in a study of blood T cell repertoires in COVID-19. Sequencing was performed with immunoSEQ multiplex PCR; in TCRdb, only in-frame clones are kept and a portion is missing. The sample has around 130,000 clones, roughly 72% seen once. Sample: peripheral blood. All receptors come from a human donor in a cohort sampled during active COVID-19.

The CDR3 DNA sequence: TGTGCCAGCAGTTACCCTTATGCGGGCGGAACTGAAGCTTTCTTT. Its protein is CASSYPYAGGTEAFF. V and J are TRBV6-5 and TRBJ1-1; D is unresolved. This CDR3 has 15 residues. V lost 2 bases and J lost 5, with 15 bases in between. CDR1 and CDR2 (germline): MNHEY, SVGAGI.

The chain uses TRBV19 and TRBJ2-3, with 9 bases aligning to TRBD2. Trimming took 1 base from V and 10 from J; bases not matched to a gene: 9. This CDR3 is 15 amino acids long. Germline-derived CDR1 and CDR2 are LNHDA and SQIVND (reference sequence). This chain's CDR3 is CASSIGGGGAFAQYF. The CDR3 DNA reads TGTGCCAGTAGTATAGGAGGCGGGGGGGCTTTCGCGCAGTATTTT. Looking up the rest from reference TRBV19 and TRBJ2-3 gives the full variable domain: DGGITQSPKYLFRKEGQNVTLSCEQNLNHDAMYWYRQDPGQGLRLIYYSQIVNDFQKGDIAEGYSVSREKKESFPLTVTSAQKNPTAFYLCASSIGGGGAFAQYFGPGTRLTVL.

The V gene is TRBV18, the J gene TRBJ1-3, with D maybe TRBD1 (5 bases). This CDR3 region has 12 residues. Looked up from germline, CDR1 is KGHSH and CDR2 is LQKENI. V was trimmed by 3 bases and J by 8 bases, leaving 8 bases between them. The DNA for the CDR3 is TGTGCCAGCTCACCCGTAGGGGACACCATATATTTT. Translation gives CASSPVGDTIYF.

The V call is TRBV7-8, the J call TRBJ1-6; 11 nucleotides line up with TRBD1. V lost 4 bases to trimming and J lost 10 bases; unmatched junction nucleotides: 9. CDR1 is SGHVS and CDR2 is FQNEAQ in the germline V gene. The CDR3 length is 16 residues. DNA of the CDR3: TGTGCCAGCAGCTCCTACCGGGACAGGGGGAGGTCACCCCTCCACTTT. Its protein product is CASSSYRDRGRSPLHF.

The chain has TRBV5-1 and TRBJ2-3; 11 bases line up with TRBD2. The junction had 11 bases not matched to a gene; V was cut back by 4 bases and J by 4 bases. This CDR3 region has 17 residues. CDR1 is SGHRS and CDR2 is YFSETQ in the germline V gene. The DNA for the CDR3 is TGCGCCAGCAGCCCGGGACTAGCGGCCCTCAACGCAGATACGCAGTATTTT. It yields the protein CASSPGLAALNADTQYF.

The chain links TRBV9 to TRBJ1-3; 8 bases map to TRBD1. The CDR3 consists of 15 residues. Germline lookup yields CDR1 SGDLS and CDR2 YYNGEE. Trimming cost V 4 bases and J 6 bases; bases outside gene matches: 9. The CDR3 nucleotides are TGTGCCAGCAGCATTCGGACAGGGCGGGCAAACACCATATATTTT. This translates into CASSIRTGRANTIYF.

The chain uses TRBV2 and TRBJ1-4; TRBD1 matches 9 bases. V shed 4 bases, J shed 8 bases, and the junction held 2 bases outside the gene matches. The CDR3 extends over 13 amino acids. CDR1 is SNHLY and CDR2 is FYNNEI in the germline V gene. The chain's CDR3 is CASSVQGAEKLFF. CDR3 in DNA: TGTGCCAGCAGTGTACAGGGGGCGGAAAAACTGTTTTTT.

J is TRBJ2-7 and V is TRBV6-5, with D tentatively TRBD2 (6 bases). The CDR3 spans 15 residues. V lost 10 bases and J 2 bases, leaving 21 bases between the germline ends. Germline CDR1 MNHEY, CDR2 SVGAGI. This chain's CDR3 is CATQTSAGLPYEQYF. The DNA of the CDR3 is TGTGCCACACAAACGTCAGCGGGCCTTCCCTACGAGCAGTACTTC.

The rearrangement joins TRBV14 to TRBJ1-5; tentative D call: TRBD1 (5 bases). V gave up 4 bases and J gave up 3 bases, with 13 bases separating them. Looked up from germline, CDR1 is SGHDN and CDR2 is FVKESK. CDR3 length: 15 amino acids. CDR3 protein: CASSPAGPNNQPQHF. The CDR3 DNA is TGTGCCAGCAGCCCGGCGGGACCCAACAATCAGCCCCAGCATTTT.

The rearrangement uses TRBV2 and TRBJ2-7, with 10 positions matching TRBD1. The V gene end was trimmed by 7 bases and the J gene end by 3 bases; junction bases not matched to a gene: 9. Germline V gene sequence: CDR1 SNHLY, CDR2 FYNNEI. The CDR3 spans 15 residues. The CDR3 DNA reads TGTGCCAGCAAAAGGGGACAGGGGTCGATCTACGAGCAGTACTTC. This codes for CASKRGQGSIYEQYF.